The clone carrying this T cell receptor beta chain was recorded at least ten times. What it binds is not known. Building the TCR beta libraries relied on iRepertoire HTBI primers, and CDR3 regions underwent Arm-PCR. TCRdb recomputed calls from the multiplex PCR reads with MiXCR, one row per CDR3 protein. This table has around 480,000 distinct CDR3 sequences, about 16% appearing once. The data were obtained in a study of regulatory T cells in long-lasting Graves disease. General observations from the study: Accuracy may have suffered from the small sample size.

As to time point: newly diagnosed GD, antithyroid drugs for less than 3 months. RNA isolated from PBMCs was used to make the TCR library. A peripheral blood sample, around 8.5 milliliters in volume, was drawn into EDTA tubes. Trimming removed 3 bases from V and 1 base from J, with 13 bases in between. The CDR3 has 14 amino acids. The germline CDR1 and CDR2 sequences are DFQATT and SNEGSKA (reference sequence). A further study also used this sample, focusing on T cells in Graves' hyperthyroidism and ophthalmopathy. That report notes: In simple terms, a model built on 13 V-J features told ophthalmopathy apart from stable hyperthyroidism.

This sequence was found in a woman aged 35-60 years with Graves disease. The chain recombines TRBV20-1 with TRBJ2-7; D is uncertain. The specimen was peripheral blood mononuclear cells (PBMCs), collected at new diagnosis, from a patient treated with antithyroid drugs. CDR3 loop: CSASPPVSSYEQYF. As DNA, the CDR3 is TGCAGTGCTAGCCCCCCCGTTAGTTCCTACGAGCAGTACTTC.